This paragraph reports one TCR beta chain. Its specific antigen is unknown. Base qualities are missing; no much larger clone stands one base away. Libraries were constructed by PCR. The instrument was an Illumina HiSeq 2500. Molecular barcoding was employed in the preparation of TCR libraries, with unique molecular identifiers being used to normalize TCRbeta repertoire quantification. TCRdb reprocessing: public reads trimmed at Q25 with fastp, clones called with MiXCR, in-frame beta chains kept. CDR3 protein duplicates are merged, each entry listing the most common genes and DNA. The sample contains about 50,000 distinct CDR3 sequences, about 5% of them found a single time. Of the sample, 30% to 35% is held by the ten largest clones. Interpreted using the paper, the time point label stands for: day 60 (about 2 months) after transplantation. The treatment or condition label here, explained by the study, means: allogeneic hematopoietic cell transplantation with graft depleted of TCRalphabeta T cells and CD19 B cells. TCRalphabeta/CD19-depleted allogeneic hematopoietic cell grafts were given to the transplant recipients, all of whom were children.

This record comes from a study of T-cell reconstitution after alpha-beta-depleted transplantation in children (dated by TCRdb to about 2016). Regarding the study in general: T-cell immune reconstitution after TCRalphabeta/CD19-depleted allogeneic hematopoietic cell transplantation in children was quantitatively tracked in the study by means of TCR repertoire profiling.

V is reduced by 2 bases and J by 4 bases, leaving a spacing of 12 bases between them. Measured from the cysteine to the phenylalanine, the CDR3 is 14 residues long. Only the CDR3 DNA is retained, 42 bases long and in frame from the first base. The germline V gene (reference sequence) supplies CDR1 DFQATT and CDR2 SNEGSKA. The paper's findings and limits, for the study overall: The frequencies of hyperexpanded clones fell over the following months, and after one year, T-cell counts and TCRbeta diversity were mostly attributed to newly produced T cells. The apparently early recovery of alphabetaT-cell counts about two months after transplant reportedly depended on only several hundred rapidly expanded clones that came from non-depleted graft cells. In some patients, high TCRbeta diversity at day 60 was attributed to recipient T cells and intrathymic progenitors that had survived conditioning.

The sample was PBMCs, mostly from graft donor cells, taken 60 days after TCRalphabeta/CD19-depleted stem cell transplant. The chain uses TRBV20-1 and TRBJ1-3; TRBD1 is perhaps the D gene, given 5 matching bases. This TCR was recovered from a female patient under 10 years old who had a stem cell transplant for aplastic anemia, so the T cells may come from the graft donor. The DNA sequence is as follows: TGCAGTGCTAGACCCAGGGCCCTCGGAAACACCATATATTTT. It specifies CSARPRALGNTIYF.